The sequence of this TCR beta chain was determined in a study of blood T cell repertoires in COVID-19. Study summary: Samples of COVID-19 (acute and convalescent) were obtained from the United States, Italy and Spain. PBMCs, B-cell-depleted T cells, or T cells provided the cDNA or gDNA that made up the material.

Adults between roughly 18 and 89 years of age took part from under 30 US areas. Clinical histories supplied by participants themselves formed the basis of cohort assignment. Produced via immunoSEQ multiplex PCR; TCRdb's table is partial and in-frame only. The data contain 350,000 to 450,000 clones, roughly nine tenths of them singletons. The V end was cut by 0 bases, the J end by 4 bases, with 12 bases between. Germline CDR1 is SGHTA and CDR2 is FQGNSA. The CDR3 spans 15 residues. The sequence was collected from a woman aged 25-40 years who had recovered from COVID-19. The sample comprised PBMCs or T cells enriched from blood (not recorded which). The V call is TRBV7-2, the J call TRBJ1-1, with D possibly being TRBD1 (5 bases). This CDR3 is CASSLAAPGGTEAFF. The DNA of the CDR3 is TGTGCCAGCAGCTTAGCTGCCCCCGGGGGCACTGAAGCTTTCTTT.